This T cell receptor (beta chain) was recorded in a study of cytomegalovirus exposure and HLA in healthy donors. Primers: 60 Vbeta forward and 13 Jbeta reverse. Here immunoSEQ multiplex PCR was the method, and the copy in TCRdb shows in-frame clones only, minus some. Its table records some 28,000 clones. This sequence was found in a man younger than 45 in good health and CMV-seronegative. The sequenced sample was PBMCs.

The CDR3 reads CASSSTGGGTEAFF. Written as DNA, the CDR3 is TGTGCCAGCAGCAGTACAGGGGGCGGCACTGAAGCTTTCTTT. This chain links TRBV7-6 with TRBJ1-1; 9 bases fit TRBD1. V lost 5 bases to trimming and J lost 4 bases; unmatched junction nucleotides: 5. The length of the CDR3 is 14 residues. Germline V gives CDR1 SGHVS, CDR2 FNYEAQ.